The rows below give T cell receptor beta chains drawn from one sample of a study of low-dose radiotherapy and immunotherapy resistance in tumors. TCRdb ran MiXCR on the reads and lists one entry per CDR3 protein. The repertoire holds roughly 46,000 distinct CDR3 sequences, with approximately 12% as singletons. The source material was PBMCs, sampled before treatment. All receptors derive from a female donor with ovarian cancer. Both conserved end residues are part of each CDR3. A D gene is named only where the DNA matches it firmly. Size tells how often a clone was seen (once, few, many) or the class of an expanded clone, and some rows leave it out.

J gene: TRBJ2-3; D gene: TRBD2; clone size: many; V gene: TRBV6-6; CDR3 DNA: TGTGCCAGCAGTCACGGGGGGGGGCAAGATACGCAGTATTTT; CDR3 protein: CASSHGGGQDTQYF
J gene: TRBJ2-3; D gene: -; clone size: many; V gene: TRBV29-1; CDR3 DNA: TGCAGCGTTTCACCTTCGGGACTCTTCACAGATACGCAGTATTTT; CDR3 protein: CSVSPSGLFTDTQYF
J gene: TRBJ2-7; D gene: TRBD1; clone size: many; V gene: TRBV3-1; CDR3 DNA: TGTGCCAGCAGCCAAGAAGGGGACAGGTCCTACGAGCAGTACTTC; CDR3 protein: CASSQEGDRSYEQYF
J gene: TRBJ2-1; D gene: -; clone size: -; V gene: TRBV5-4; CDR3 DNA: TGTGCCAGCAGCTTGGGGCGGGGGCCCAACTCCTACAATGAGCAGTTCTTC; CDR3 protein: CASSLGRGPNSYNEQFF
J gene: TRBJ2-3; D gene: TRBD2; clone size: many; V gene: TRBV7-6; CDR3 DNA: TGTGCCAGCAGCGCAATTAGCGGGGTTAGCACAGATACGCAGTATTTT; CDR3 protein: CASSAISGVSTDTQYF
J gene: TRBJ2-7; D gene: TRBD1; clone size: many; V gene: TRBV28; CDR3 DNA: TGTGCCAGCAGTTCCGGACAGGACTACGAGCAGTACTTC; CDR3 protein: CASSSGQDYEQYF
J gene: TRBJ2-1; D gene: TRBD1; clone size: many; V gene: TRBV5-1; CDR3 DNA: TGCGCCAGCAGTTATACGGGACAGGGGTTTGGTGAGCAGTTCTTC; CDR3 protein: CASSYTGQGFGEQFF
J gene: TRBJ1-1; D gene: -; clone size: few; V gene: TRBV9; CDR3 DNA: TGTGCCAGCAGCGTAGCTACCCAACCGAACACTGAAGCTTTCTTT; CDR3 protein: CASSVATQPNTEAFF
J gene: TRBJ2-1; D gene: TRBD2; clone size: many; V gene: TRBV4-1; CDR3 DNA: TGCGCCAGCAGCCAAGAGGGGTGGTCGGTTGCGGGGGGGCGCAATGAGCAGTTCTTC; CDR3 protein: CASSQEGWSVAGGRNEQFF
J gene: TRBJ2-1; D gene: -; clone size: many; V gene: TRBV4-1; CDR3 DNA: TGCGCCAGCAGCCCCCGTCAGGGATGGGGGGACAATGAGCAGTTCTTC; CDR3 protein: CASSPRQGWGDNEQFF
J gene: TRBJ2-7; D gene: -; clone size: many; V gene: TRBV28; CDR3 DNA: TGTGCCAGCAGTTCGGGTCTATCCTACGAGCAGTACTTC; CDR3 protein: CASSSGLSYEQYF
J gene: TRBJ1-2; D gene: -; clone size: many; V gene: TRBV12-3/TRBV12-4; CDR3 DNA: TGTGCCAGCAGTTCGGTAGGAGGAGCCTATGGCTACACCTTC; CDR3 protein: CASSSVGGAYGYTF
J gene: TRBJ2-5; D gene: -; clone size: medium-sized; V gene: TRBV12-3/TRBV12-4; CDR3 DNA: TGTGCCAGCAGCCCGGGAGAGACCCAGTACTTC; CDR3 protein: CASSPGETQYF
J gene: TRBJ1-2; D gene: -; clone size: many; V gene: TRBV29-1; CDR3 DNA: TGCAGCGTTGAAGATCAGCCGGGGCGTTGGGGCTACACCTTC; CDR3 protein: CSVEDQPGRWGYTF
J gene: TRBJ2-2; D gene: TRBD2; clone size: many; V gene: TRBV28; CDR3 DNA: TGTGCCAGCAGAACCCTAGCGGGAGGTACCGGGGAGCTGTTTTTT; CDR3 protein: CASRTLAGGTGELFF
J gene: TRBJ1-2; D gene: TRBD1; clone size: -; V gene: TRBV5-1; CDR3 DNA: TGCGCCAGCAGCTGGGGCGAGGGGGCGGCTGGTGGCTACACCTTC; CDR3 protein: CASSWGEGAAGGYTF
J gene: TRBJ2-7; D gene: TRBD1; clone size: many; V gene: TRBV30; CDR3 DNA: TGTGCCTGGAGCAGGGGACAGACCTACGAGCAGTACTTC; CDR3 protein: CAWSRGQTYEQYF
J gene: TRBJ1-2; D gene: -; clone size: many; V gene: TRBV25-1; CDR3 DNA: TGTGCCAGCAGTCCATGGGGCTATGGCTACACCTTC; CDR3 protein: CASSPWGYGYTF
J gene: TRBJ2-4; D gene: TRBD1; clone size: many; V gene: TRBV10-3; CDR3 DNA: TGTGCCATCAGGGACAGGGGGCGCGGGGACATTCAGTACTTC; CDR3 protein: CAIRDRGRGDIQYF
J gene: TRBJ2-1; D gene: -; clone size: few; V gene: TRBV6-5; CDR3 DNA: TGTGCCAGCAGAACAGGGTTTGAGCAGTTCTTC; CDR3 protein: CASRTGFEQFF
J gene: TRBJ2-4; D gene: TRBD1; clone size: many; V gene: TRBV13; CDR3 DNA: TGTGCCAGCAGCTCAGGGTACAGGGGTAAAAACATTCAGTACTTC; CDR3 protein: CASSSGYRGKNIQYF
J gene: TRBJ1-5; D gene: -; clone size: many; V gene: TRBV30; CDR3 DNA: TGTGCCTGGAGTGTAAGGGATTATAGCAATCAGCCCCAGCATTTT; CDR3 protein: CAWSVRDYSNQPQHF
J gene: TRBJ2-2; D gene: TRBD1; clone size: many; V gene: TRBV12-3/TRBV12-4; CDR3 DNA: TGTGCCAGCAGTTCACGGGACAGGGGACACACCGGGGAGCTGTTTTTT; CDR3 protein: CASSSRDRGHTGELFF
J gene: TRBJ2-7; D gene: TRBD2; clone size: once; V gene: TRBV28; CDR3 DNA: TGTGCCAGCACCGCCGCGGGGGGACGGGCTTCCTACGAGCAGTACTTC; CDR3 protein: CASTAAGGRASYEQYF
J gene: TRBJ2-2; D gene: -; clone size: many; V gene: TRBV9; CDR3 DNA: TGTGCCAGCAGCCCCGGACAGCTCCTCGGGGAGCTGTTTTTT; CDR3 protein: CASSPGQLLGELFF
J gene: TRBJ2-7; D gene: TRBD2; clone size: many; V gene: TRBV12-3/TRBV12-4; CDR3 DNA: TGTGCCAGCAGCCCACTAGCGGGGGGACACGAGCAGTACTTC; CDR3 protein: CASSPLAGGHEQYF
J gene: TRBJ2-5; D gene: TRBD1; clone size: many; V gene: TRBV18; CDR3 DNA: TGTGCCAGCTCACCATACAGGGGGGCAGAGACCCAGTACTTC; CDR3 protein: CASSPYRGAETQYF
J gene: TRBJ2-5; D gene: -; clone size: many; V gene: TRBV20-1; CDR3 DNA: TGCAGTGCTGTTCAGGGTGAGACCCAGTACTTC; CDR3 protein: CSAVQGETQYF
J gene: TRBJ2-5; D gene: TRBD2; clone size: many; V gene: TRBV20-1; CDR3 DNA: TGCAGTGCTAGAGATCAACTAGCGGGAGAGACCCAGTACTTC; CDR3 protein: CSARDQLAGETQYF
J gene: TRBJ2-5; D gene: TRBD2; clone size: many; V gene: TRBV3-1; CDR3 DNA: TGTGCCAGCAGCCAAGATACTAGCGGGGAAGAGACCCAGTACTTC; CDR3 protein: CASSQDTSGEETQYF
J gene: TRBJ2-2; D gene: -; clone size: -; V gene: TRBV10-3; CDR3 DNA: TGTGCCATCTTTGCAGGAGGCACCGGGGAGCTGTTTTTT; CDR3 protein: CAIFAGGTGELFF
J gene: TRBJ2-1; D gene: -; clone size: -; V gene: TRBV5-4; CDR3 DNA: TGTGCCAGCAGCACCCCGGGACAGGGGACTAGCGGACCCTACAATGAGCAGTTCTTC; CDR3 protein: CASSTPGQGTSGPYNEQFF
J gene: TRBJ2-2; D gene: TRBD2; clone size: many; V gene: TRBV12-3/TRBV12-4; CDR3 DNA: TGTGCCAGCAGAGATAGCGGGAGCACCGGGGAGCTGTTTTTT; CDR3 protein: CASRDSGSTGELFF
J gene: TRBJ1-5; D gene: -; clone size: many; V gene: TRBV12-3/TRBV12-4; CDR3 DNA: TGTGCCAGCTTAAAGGCAGGGATGAGGCAGCCCCAGCATTTT; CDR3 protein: CASLKAGMRQPQHF
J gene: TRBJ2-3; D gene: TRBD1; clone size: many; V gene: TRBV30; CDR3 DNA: TGTGCCTGGAGGGGAGACAGGGGGCAAACTTTCGGCACAGATACGCAGTATTTT; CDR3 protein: CAWRGDRGQTFGTDTQYF
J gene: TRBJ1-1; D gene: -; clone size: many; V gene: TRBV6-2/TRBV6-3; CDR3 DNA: TGTGCCAGCAGTCCCGGACCAGGTGAAGCTTTCTTT; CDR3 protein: CASSPGPGEAFF
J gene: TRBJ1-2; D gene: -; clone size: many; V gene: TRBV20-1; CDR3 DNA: TGCAGTGCTAGGCATCAGGATTCCTATGGCTACACCTTC; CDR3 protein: CSARHQDSYGYTF
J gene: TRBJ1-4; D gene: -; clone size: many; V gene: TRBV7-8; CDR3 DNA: TGTGCCAGCAGCTTACCGGGACATCTTAATGAAAAACTGTTTTTT; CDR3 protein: CASSLPGHLNEKLFF
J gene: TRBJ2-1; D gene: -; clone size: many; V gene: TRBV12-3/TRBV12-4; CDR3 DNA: TGTGCCAGCAGTCCAACCAGCGGTGAGCAGTTCTTC; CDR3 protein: CASSPTSGEQFF
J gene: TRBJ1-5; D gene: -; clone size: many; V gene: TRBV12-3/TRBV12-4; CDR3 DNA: TGTGCCAGCAGTCCCTCGGGGGGGGTTAGCAATCAGCCCCAGCATTTT; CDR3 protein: CASSPSGGVSNQPQHF
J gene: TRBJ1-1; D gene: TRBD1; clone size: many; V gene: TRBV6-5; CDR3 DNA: TGTGCCAGCAGTTACCATACAGGGGGTAAGAACACTGAAGCTTTCTTT; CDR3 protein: CASSYHTGGKNTEAFF
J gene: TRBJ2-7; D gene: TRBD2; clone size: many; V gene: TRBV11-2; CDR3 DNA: TGTGCCAGCAGCTCCCCTCGGCGGGGGAACGAGCAGTACTTC; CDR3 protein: CASSSPRRGNEQYF
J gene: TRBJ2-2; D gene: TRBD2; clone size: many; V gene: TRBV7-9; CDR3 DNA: TGTGCCAGCCGCGGGGGCACCGGGGAGCTGTTTTTT; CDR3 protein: CASRGGTGELFF
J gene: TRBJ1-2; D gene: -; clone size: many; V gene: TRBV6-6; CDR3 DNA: TGTGCCAGCGCTTCGGACGGCGCCTGGGGCTACACCTTC; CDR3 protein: CASASDGAWGYTF
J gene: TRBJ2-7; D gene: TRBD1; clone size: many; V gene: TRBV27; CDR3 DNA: TGTGCCACTACCCCGGGACAGGGTTGGCACGAGCAGTACTTC; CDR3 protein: CATTPGQGWHEQYF
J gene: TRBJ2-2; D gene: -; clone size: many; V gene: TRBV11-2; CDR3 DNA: TGTGCCAGCAGCTTAGTTTCAGTGGGAGCCTACACCGGGGAGCTGTTTTTT; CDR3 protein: CASSLVSVGAYTGELFF
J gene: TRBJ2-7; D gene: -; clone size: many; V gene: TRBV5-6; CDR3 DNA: TGTGCCAGCAGCTTCGGACAATTATACGAGCAGTACTTC; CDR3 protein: CASSFGQLYEQYF
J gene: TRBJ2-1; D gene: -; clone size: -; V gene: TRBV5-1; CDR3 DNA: TGCGCCAGCAGCCGAGGGTCCCTCAGGGATGAGCAGTTCTTC; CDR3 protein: CASSRGSLRDEQFF
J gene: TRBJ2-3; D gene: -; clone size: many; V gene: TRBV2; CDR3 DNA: TGTGCCAGCAGTATTGTGCAAGATACGCAGTATTTT; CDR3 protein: CASSIVQDTQYF
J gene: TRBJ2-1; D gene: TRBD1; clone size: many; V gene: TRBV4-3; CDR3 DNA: TGCGCCAGCAGCCAAAATCAGGGGGCCAATGAGCAGTTCTTC; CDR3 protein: CASSQNQGANEQFF
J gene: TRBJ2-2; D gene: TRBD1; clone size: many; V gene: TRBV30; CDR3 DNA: TGTGCCTGGGGGGGACAGGGGAGCGGGGAGCTGTTTTTT; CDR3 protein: CAWGGQGSGELFF
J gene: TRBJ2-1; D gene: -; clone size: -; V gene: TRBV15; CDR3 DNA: TGTGCCACCAGCAGAGCGACAAGTTTTTCCTACAATGAGCAGTTCTTC; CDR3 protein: CATSRATSFSYNEQFF
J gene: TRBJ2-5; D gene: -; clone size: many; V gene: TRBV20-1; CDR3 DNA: TGCAGTGCTAGGGGGGCGAGCAGCGGGGCCACAGAGACCCAGTACTTC; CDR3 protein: CSARGASSGATETQYF